The 13 T cell receptor beta chains listed next were all sequenced from one sample in a study of blood T cells in healthy people across ages (dated by TCRdb to 2015 to 2017). Receptor libraries were prepared by 5' RACE. The instrument given in TCRdb is Illumina HiSeq 2500. A second PCR of about 7 to 12 cycles was run with a J-beta primer mix and a sample-barcoded 5' primer. TCRdb itself trimmed the public reads at Q25 with fastp, ran MiXCR and retained productive beta chains. Each entry merges the rows of one CDR3 protein and shows their most common DNA and genes. The sample includes roughly 790,000 distinct CDR3 sequences, with about 42% observed a single time. The ten largest clones take up 20% of the sample. Sequenced material: blood. Receptors originate from an older woman in good health.

The chain recombines TRBV11-3 with TRBJ2-1; 9 nucleotides match TRBD2. Germline V gives CDR1 SGHNT, CDR2 YENEEA. CDR3 length: 16 residues. The trim removed 5 bases at V and 9 bases at J, leaving 14 bases unmatched. CDR3 amino acids: CASSHSGGRAKVEQFF. CDR3 sequence (DNA): TGTGCCAGCAGCCACTCGGGCGGGAGGGCCAAAGTTGAGCAGTTCTTC.

This chain joins TRBV10-3 and TRBJ2-6; TRBD2 aligns across 10 bases. The CDR3 loop spans 20 amino acids. Germline V gene sequence: CDR1 ENHRY, CDR2 SYGVKD. With 0 bases clipped from V and 0 bases from J, the junction kept 8 bases outside the gene matches. CDR3 DNA: TGTGCCATCAGTGAGTCGAACCTACTAGCGGGGAGCTCTGGGGCCAACGTCCTGACTTTC. Encoded protein: CAISESNLLAGSSGANVLTF.

This clonotype was observed at least ten times. The V call is TRBV24-1, the J call TRBJ2-7; D may be TRBD1 (5 bases). The CDR3 covers 17 residues. Germline V gene data show CDR1 as KGHDR and CDR2 as SFDVKD. V lost 4 bases, J lost 2 bases, and 20 bases lay in between. Here the CDR3 DNA reads TGTGCCACCAGTGAACTGACAGACCCCTTAAGCACCTACGAGCAGTACTTC. Translated, it gives CATSELTDPLSTYEQYF.

The chain uses TRBV4-2 and TRBJ2-7; 14 bases fit TRBD2. This CDR3 region has 14 residues. The trim removed 1 base at V and 12 bases at J, leaving 5 bases unmatched. CDR1 is LGHNA, CDR2 YNFKEQ, per germline. CDR3 nucleotides: TGTGCCAGCAGCCAAGGAAGGACTAGCGGGAGGAGGTACTTC. It encodes CASSQGRTSGRRYF.

This clonotype was seen a handful of times. The genes are TRBV7-2 and TRBJ2-5; D might be TRBD1 or TRBD2, each matching 5 bases. CDR1 and CDR2 (germline): SGHTA, FQGNSA. Trimming removed 5 bases from V and 5 bases from J, with 18 bases in between. The CDR3 extends over 15 amino acids. The CDR3 DNA is TGTGCCAGCAGCGTAGGGACGGCGGTTTTGGAGACCCAGTACTTC. It yields the protein CASSVGTAVLETQYF.

This chain uses TRBV12-3 or TRBV12-4 with TRBJ1-4, with 9 bases identical to TRBD1. V shed 1 base and J 11 bases; nucleotides not matched to a gene: 5. The CDR3 length is 14 residues. In DNA, the CDR3 is TGTGCCAGCAGTTTAGGGGCTGGGACAGGGAAACTGTTTTTT. Encoded protein: CASSLGAGTGKLFF.

The chain combines TRBV27 with TRBJ2-1; D could derive from TRBD1 or TRBD2 (6 bases each). Trimming left V 7 bases short and J 3 bases short, with 16 bases between. Germline-derived CDR1 and CDR2 are MNHEY and SMNVEV (reference sequence). The length of the CDR3 is 15 residues. In nucleotides, the CDR3 is TGTGCCAGCAACAAAAGGGGGGATGACTACAATGAGCAGTTCTTC. This translates into CASNKRGDDYNEQFF.

This clonotype was seen a few times. The rearrangement links TRBV5-1 to TRBJ2-1, with 9 bases matching TRBD2. The tail of the sequence fits TRBJ2-7 better, so the J call may be wrong. Per germline, CDR1 SGHRS and CDR2 YFSETQ. This CDR3 is 16 amino acids long. This CDR3 reads CASSLEVAGAYNEQYF. For the CDR3, the DNA is TGCGCCAGCAGCTTGGAAGTAGCGGGGGCCTACAATGAGCAGTACTTC.

This chain connects TRBV10-3 to TRBJ2-5; a possible D gene is TRBD1 (6 bases). There are 14 residues in the CDR3. Trimming pared 2 bases from V and 9 bases from J, leaving 16 bases between. The germline gives CDR1 ENHRY, CDR2 SYGVKD. This chain's CDR3 is CAISEHQGNEAQYF. In nucleotides, the CDR3 is TGTGCCATCAGTGAGCACCAGGGGAATGAGGCCCAGTACTTC.

This clonotype was recorded many times. V is TRBV25-1 and J is TRBJ2-7; D not certain. The end of the DNA is better explained by TRBJ2-5, so the J call may be wrong. The CDR3 loop spans 11 amino acids. Per germline, CDR1 MGHDK and CDR2 SYGVNS. CDR3 in DNA: TGTGCCAGCAGCGTTGACAAGACCCAGTACTTC. It translates to CASSVDKTQYF.

This clonotype was found a few times. The chain uses TRBV6-1 and TRBJ1-5, with a possible D match to TRBD1 (5 bases). Germline CDR1 is MNHNS and CDR2 is SASEGT. Trimming left V 3 bases short and J 1 base short, with 7 bases between. The CDR3 is 14 amino acids. The CDR3 DNA reads as TGTGCCAGCAGTGAGGGGGACAGCAATCAGCCCCAGCATTTT. Residues: CASSEGDSNQPQHF.

A few counts support this clonotype. The chain uses TRBV20-1 and TRBJ2-5; the D is unclear. From germline, CDR1 is DFQATT and CDR2 SNEGSKA (reference sequence). This CDR3 has 11 amino acids. V dropped 2 bases and J dropped 4 bases, with 5 bases sitting between them. CDR3 DNA: TGCAGTGCTAGACTTGGAGAGACCCAGTACTTC. Encoded protein: CSARLGETQYF.

The chain combines TRBV7-8 with TRBJ2-5; D gene unclear. CDR3 length equals 12 residues. Per the germline V gene, CDR1 is SGHVS and CDR2 is FQNEAQ. Between the trimmed V and J ends, which lost 5 bases and 9 bases, there was a span of 13 bases. CDR3 DNA sequence: TGTGCCAGCAGCCCCCCCGGTAGGGCCCAGTACTTC. Amino acids: CASSPPGRAQYF. Full variable domain (rest looked up from reference TRBV7-8 and TRBJ2-5): GAGVSQSPRYKVAKRGQDVALRCDPISGHVSLFWYQQALGQGPEFLTYFQNEAQLDKSGLPSDRFFAERPEGSVSTLKIQRTQQEDSAVYLCASSPPGRAQYFGPGTRLLVL.